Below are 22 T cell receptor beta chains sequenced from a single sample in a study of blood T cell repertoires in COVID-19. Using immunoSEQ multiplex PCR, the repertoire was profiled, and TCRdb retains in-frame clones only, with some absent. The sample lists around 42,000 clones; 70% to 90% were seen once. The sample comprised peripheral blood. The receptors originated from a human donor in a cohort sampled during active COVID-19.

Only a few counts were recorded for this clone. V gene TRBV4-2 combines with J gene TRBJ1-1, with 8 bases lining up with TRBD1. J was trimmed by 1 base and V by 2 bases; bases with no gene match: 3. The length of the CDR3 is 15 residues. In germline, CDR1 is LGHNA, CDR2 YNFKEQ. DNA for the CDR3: TGTGCCAGCAGCCAAAGGGACAGGTCGAACACTGAAGCTTTCTTT. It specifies CASSQRDRSNTEAFF.

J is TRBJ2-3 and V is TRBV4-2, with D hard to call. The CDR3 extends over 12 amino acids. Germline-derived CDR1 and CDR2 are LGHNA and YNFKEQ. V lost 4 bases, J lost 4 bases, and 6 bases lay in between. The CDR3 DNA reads TGTGCCAGCAGCCTCGGAGCAGATACGCAGTATTTT. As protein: CASSLGADTQYF.

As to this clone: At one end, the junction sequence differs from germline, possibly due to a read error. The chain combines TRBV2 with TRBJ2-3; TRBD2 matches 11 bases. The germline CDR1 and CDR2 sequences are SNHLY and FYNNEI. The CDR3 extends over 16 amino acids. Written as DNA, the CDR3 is TGTGCCAGCAGTGAGGCTTGGACTAGCGGGTATCTTACGCATCTATTT. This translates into CASSEAWTSGYLTHLF.

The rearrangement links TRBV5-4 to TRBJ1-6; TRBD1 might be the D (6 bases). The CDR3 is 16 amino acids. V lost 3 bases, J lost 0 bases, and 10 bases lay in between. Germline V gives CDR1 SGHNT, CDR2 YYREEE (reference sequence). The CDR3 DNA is TGTGCCAGCAGCTCTCAGGGGAGCTCCTATAATTCACCCCTCCACTTT. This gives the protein CASSSQGSSYNSPLHF.

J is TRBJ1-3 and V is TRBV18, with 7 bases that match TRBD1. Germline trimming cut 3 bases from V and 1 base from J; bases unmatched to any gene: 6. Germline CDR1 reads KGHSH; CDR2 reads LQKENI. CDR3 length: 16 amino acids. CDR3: CASSPGTVTSGNTIYF. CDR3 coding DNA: TGTGCCAGCTCACCCGGGACAGTAACTTCTGGAAACACCATATATTTT.

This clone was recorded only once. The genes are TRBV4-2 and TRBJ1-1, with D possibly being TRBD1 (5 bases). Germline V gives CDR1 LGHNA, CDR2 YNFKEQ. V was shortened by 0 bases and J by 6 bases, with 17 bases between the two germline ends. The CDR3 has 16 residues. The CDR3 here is CASSQDLYAGGAEAFF. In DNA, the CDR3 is TGTGCCAGCAGCCAAGATCTTTATGCGGGGGGGGCTGAAGCTTTCTTT.

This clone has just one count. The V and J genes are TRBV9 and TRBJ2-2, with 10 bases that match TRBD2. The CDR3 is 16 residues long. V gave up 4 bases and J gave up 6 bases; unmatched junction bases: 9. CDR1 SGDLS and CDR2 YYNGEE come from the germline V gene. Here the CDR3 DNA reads TGTGCCAGCAGCATTGTGCCGGGACTAGCGCCCGGGGAGCTGTTTTTT. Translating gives CASSIVPGLAPGELFF.

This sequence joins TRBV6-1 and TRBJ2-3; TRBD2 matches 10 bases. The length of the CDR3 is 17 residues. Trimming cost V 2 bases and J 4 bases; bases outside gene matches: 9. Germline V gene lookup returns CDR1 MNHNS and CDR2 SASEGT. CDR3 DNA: TGTGCCAGCAGTGAACAGGTAGCGGGAGGAAGGGCAGATACGCAGTATTTT. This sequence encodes CASSEQVAGGRADTQYF.

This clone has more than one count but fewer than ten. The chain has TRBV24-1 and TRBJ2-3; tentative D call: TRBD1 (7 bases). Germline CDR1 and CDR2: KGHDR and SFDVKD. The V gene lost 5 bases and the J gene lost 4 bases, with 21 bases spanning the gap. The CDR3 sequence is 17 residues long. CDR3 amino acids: CATSGPLEGAPPDTQYF. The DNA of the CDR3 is TGTGCCACCAGTGGCCCCTTGGAGGGGGCGCCCCCAGATACGCAGTATTTT.

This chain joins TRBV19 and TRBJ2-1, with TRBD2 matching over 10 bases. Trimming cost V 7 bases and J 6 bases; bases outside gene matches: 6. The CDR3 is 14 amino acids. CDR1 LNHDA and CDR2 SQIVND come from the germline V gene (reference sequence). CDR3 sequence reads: CASIPSGSVNEQFF. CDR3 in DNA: TGTGCCAGTATCCCTAGCGGGAGTGTCAATGAGCAGTTCTTC.

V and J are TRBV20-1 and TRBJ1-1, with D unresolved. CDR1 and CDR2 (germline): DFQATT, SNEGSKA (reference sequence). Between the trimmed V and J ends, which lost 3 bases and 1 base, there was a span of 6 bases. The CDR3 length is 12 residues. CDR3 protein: CSASPGNTEAFF. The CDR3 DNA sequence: TGCAGTGCTAGTCCGGGGAACACTGAAGCTTTCTTT.

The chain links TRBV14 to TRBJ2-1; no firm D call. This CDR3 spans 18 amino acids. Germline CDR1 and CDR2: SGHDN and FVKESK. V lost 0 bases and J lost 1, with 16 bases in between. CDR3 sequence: CASSQDDKVRVSYNEQFF. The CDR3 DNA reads TGTGCCAGCAGCCAAGATGACAAGGTTAGAGTGTCCTACAATGAGCAGTTCTTC.

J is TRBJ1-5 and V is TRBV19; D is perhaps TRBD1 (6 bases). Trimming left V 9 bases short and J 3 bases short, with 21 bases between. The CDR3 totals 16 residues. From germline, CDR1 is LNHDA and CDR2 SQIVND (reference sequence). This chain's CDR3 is CASLRSAGALNQPQHF. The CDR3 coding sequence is TGTGCCAGCCTCAGGTCGGCAGGGGCACTCAATCAGCCCCAGCATTTT. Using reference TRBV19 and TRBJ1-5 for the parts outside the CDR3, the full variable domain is DGGITQSPKYLFRKEGQNVTLSCEQNLNHDAMYWYRQDPGQGLRLIYYSQIVNDFQKGDIAEGYSVSREKKESFPLTVTSAQKNPTAFYLCASLRSAGALNQPQHFGDGTRLSIL.

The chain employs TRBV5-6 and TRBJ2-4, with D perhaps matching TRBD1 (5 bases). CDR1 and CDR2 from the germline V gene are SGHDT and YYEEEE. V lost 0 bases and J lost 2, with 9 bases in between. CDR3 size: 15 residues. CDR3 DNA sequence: TGTGCCAGCAGCTTGGCCAAGGGGTCCAAAAACATTCAGTACTTC. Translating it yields CASSLAKGSKNIQYF.

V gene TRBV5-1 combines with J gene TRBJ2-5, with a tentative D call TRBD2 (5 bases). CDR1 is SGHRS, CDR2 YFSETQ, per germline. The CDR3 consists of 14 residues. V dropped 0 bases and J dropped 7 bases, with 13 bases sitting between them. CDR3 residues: CASSLEKREGTQYF. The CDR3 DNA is TGCGCCAGCAGCTTGGAGAAGAGGGAAGGGACCCAGTACTTC.

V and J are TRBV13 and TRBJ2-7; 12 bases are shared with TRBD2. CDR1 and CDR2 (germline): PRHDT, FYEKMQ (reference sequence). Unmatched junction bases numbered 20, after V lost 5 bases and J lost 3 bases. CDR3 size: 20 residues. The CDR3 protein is CASSPNGGLRLAGVGYEQYF. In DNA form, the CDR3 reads TGTGCCAGCAGCCCGAACGGGGGCTTAAGACTAGCGGGAGTAGGCTACGAGCAGTACTTC. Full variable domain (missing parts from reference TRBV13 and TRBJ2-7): AAGVIQSPRHLIKEKRETATLKCYPIPRHDTVYWYQQGPGQDPQFLISFYEKMQSDKGSIPDRFSAQQFSDYHSELNMSSLELGDSALYFCASSPNGGLRLAGVGYEQYFGPGTRLTVT.

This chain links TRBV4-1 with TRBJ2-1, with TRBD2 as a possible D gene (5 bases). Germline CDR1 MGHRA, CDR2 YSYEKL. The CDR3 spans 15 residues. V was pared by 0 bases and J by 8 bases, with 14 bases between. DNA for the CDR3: TGCGCCAGCAGCCAAGAAGACCTAGCACTCGATGAGCAGTTCTTC. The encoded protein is CASSQEDLALDEQFF.

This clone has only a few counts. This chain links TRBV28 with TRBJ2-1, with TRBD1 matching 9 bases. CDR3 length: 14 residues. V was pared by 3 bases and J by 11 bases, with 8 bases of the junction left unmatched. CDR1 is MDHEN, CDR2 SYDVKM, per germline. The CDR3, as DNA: TGTGCCAGCAGTTTGGGACAGGGCTGGGGGAAGCAGTTCTTC. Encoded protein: CASSLGQGWGKQFF.

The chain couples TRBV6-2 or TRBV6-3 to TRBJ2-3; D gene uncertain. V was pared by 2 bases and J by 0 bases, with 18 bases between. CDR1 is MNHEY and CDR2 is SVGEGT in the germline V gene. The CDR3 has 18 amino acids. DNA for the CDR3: TGTGCCAGCAGTTACCGGCCAGGCCAGCTACTCAGCACAGATACGCAGTATTTT. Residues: CASSYRPGQLLSTDTQYF.

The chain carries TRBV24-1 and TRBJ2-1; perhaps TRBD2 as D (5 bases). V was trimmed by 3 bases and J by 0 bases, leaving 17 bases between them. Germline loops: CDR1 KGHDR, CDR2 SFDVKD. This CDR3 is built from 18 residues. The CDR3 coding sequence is TGTGCCACCAGTGATCCCGAAAGCGGTATGAGCTCCTACAATGAGCAGTTCTTC. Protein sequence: CATSDPESGMSSYNEQFF.

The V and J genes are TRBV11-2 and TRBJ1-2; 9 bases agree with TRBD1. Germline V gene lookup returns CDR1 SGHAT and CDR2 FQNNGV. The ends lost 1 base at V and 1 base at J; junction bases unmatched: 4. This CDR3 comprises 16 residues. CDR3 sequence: CASSLGTGVYNYGYTF. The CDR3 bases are TGTGCCAGCAGCTTAGGGACAGGGGTTTATAACTATGGCTACACCTTC.

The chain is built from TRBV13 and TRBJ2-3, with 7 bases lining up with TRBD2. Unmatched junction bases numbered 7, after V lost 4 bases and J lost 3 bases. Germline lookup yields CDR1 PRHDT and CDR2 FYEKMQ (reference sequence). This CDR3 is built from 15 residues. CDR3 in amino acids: CASSYGRRGTDTQYF. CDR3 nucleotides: TGTGCCAGCAGCTATGGGAGGCGGGGGACAGATACGCAGTATTTT.